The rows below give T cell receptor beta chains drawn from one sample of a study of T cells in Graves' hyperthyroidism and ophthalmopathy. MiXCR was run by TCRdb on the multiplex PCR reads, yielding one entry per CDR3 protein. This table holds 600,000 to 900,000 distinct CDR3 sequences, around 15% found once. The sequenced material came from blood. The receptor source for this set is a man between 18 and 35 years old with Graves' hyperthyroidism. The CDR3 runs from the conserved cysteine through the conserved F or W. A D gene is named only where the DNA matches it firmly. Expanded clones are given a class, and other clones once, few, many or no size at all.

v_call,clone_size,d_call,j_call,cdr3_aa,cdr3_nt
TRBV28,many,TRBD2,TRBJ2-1,CASNIRGSGRTGQFF,TGTGCCAGCAACATCAGAGGTAGCGGGAGAACTGGGCAGTTCTTC
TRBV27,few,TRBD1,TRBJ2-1,CASSLGAGQGISEQFF,TGTGCCAGCAGTTTAGGAGCGGGACAGGGTATTAGTGAGCAGTTCTTC
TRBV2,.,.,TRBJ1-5,CASILDSNQPQHF,.
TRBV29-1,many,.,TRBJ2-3,CSVEITDTQYF,TGCAGCGTTGAAATAACAGATACGCAGTATTTT
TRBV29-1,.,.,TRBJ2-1,CSVDRGEGHNEQFF,TGCAGCGTTGACAGGGGAGAAGGGCACAATGAGCAGTTCTTC
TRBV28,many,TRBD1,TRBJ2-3,CATKGQGQGDTQYF,TGTGCCACCAAAGGACAGGGGCAAGGAGATACGCAGTATTTT
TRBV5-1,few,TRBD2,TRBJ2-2,CASSPGTSGSWTGELFF,TGCGCCAGCAGCCCCGGGACTAGCGGGAGTTGGACCGGGGAGCTGTTTTTT
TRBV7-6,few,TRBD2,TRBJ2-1,CASSELAERYNEQFF,TGTGCCAGCAGCGAACTAGCGGAGCGGTACAATGAGCAGTTCTTC
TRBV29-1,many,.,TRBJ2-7,CSIPAGAATYEQYF,TGCAGCATCCCCGCCGGGGCAGCTACCTACGAGCAGTACTTC
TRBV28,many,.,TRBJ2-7,CASSLLAGAYEQYF,TGTGCCAGCAGTTTACTGGCAGGGGCCTACGAGCAGTACTTC
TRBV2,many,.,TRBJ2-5,CASRRQISQETQYF,TGTGCCAGCAGGCGACAGATTTCTCAAGAGACCCAGTACTTC
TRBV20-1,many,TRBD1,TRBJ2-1,CSARPGQGTNEQFF,TGCAGTGCTAGACCGGGACAGGGTACTAATGAGCAGTTCTTC
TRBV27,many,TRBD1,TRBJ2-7,CASSRQGGLYEQYF,TGTGCCAGCAGCAGACAGGGGGGATTATACGAGCAGTACTTC
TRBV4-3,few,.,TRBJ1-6,CASSPRKDSYNSPLHF,TGCGCCAGCAGCCCCAGAAAGGACAGTTATAATTCACCCCTCCACTTT
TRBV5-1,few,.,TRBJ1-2,CASSRDPYGYTF,TGCGCCAGCAGCCGGGACCCCTATGGCTACACCTTC
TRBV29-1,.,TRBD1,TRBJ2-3,CSLSPGTASTDTQYF,TGCAGCCTCTCTCCCGGGACAGCGAGCACAGATACGCAGTATTTT
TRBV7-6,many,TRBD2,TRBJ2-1,CASSLTGLAREQFF,TGTGCCAGCAGCTTAACGGGACTAGCGCGTGAGCAGTTCTTC
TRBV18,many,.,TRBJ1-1,CASFPGRGTEAFF,TGTGCCAGCTTTCCAGGGAGAGGCACTGAAGCTTTCTTT
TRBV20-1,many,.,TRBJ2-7,CSAREGGGHRGEQYF,TGCAGTGCTAGAGAGGGTGGGGGGCATCGGGGCGAGCAGTACTTC
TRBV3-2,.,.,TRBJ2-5,CASSPPSLRRQETQYF,TGTGCCAGCAGCCCCCCCAGCCTGAGGCGCCAAGAGACCCAGTACTTC
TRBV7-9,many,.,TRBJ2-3,CASSFNRDTDTQYF,TGTGCCAGCAGCTTTAACAGGGACACAGATACGCAGTATTTT
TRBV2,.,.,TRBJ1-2,CASSEAAGYTF,TGTGCCAGCAGTGAAGCCGCCGGCTACACCTTC
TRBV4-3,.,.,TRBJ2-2,CASSHRLGPRGEGDTGELFF,TGCGCCAGCAGCCATAGACTTGGACCCAGGGGCGAGGGGGACACCGGGGAGCTGTTTTTT
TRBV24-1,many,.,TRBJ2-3,CATSSPGADTQYF,TGTGCCACCAGTTCCCCCGGGGCAGATACGCAGTATTTT
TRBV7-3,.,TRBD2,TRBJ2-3,CASSHYRTSGYMDTQYF,TGTGCCAGCAGCCATTACAGGACTAGCGGGTATATGGATACGCAGTATTTT
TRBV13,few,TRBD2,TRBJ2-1,CASSFGEGQYNEQFF,TGTGCCAGCAGCTTTGGGGAGGGCCAGTACAATGAGCAGTTCTTC
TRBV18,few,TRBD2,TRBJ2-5,CASSPMGGNQETQYF,TGTGCCAGCTCACCAATGGGGGGGAACCAAGAGACCCAGTACTTC
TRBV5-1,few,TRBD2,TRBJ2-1,CASSFSSGMRSEQFF,TGCGCCAGCAGCTTTTCTAGCGGGATGCGGAGTGAGCAGTTCTTC
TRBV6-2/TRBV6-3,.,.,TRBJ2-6,CASRTVGDISGANVLTF,TGTGCCAGCAGGACAGTCGGGGACATCTCTGGGGCCAACGTCCTGACTTTC